These T cell receptor beta chains were read from a single sample in a study of T cell changes during pregnancy in multiple sclerosis. The protocol was immunoSEQ multiplex PCR, while the TCRdb copy is restricted to in-frame clones and leaves out a portion. The repertoire holds approximately 12,000 clones, with 86% as singletons. The material sequenced was CD8+ T cells from peripheral blood mononuclear cells, taken in the second trimester of pregnancy. These receptors were taken from a female donor in good health, enrolled as a control in a pregnancy study. The CDR3 runs from the conserved cysteine through the conserved F or W. D genes are given only for firm matches. Not every row has a clone size; where given, it reads once, few, many or a size class.

>TRBD1|TRBV7-6|NA|15|TRBJ2-1
TGTGCCAGCAGTCCCGGACAGGGGTCCTACAATGAGCAGTTCTTC
CASSPGQGSYNEQFF
>TRBD1|TRBV30|NA|16|TRBJ1-6
TGTGCCTGGAGTGTCTACGGGACAGATTATAATTCACCCCTCCACTTT
CAWSVYGTDYNSPLHF
>TRBD2|TRBV10-1|NA|17|TRBJ2-1
TGCGCCAGCAGGCTAGCGGGATTACACCAACCCTACAATGAGCAGTTCTTC
CASRLAGLHQPYNEQFF
>TRBD2|TRBV9|NA|15|TRBJ2-2
TGTGCCAGCAGCGTAGCTAGCGGGGGTATAGGGGAGCTGTTTTTT
CASSVASGGIGELFF
>TRBD2|TRBV5-1|NA|17|TRBJ2-7
TGCGCCGGCTCTGGGACTAGCGGGTCAAATCCCCTCTACGAGCAGTACTTC
CAGSGTSGSNPLYEQYF
>NA|TRBV5-5|NA|14|TRBJ2-5
TGTGCCAGCAGCTTGGAACTAGCACAAGAGACCCAGTACTTC
CASSLELAQETQYF
>NA|TRBV4-1|NA|15|TRBJ2-7
TGCGCCAGCAGCCAAGGTGCCGGGTCGCCCTACGAGCAGTACTTC
CASSQGAGSPYEQYF
>NA|TRBV4-1|NA|17|TRBJ2-3
TGCGCCAGCAGCCAAAGGTCGGCGGGGCCTAGCACAGATACGCAGTATTTT
CASSQRSAGPSTDTQYF
>TRBD2|TRBV30|NA|15|TRBJ2-5
TGTGCCTGTGGCCTAGCGGGGGGGCCGGGAGAGACCCAGTACTTC
CACGLAGGPGETQYF
>NA|TRBV5-6|NA|14|TRBJ1-6
TGTGCCAGCAGCCCTGGGGGGGGCGCTTCACCCCTCCACTTT
CASSPGGGASPLHF
>NA|TRBV30|NA|12|TRBJ2-1
TGTGCCTGGAGTCTCTCCTACAATGAGCAGTTCTTC
CAWSLSYNEQFF
>NA|TRBV18|NA|14|TRBJ1-1
TGTGCCAGCTCACCCCCCGGGGGGGGGTCTGAAGCTTTCTTT
CASSPPGGGSEAFF
>TRBD1|TRBV9|NA|14|TRBJ1-1
TGTGCCAGCAGCGTAGGACAGGGTTGGACTGAAGCTTTCTTT
CASSVGQGWTEAFF
>NA|TRBV6-5|few|12|TRBJ1-1
TGTGCCAGCAGTTTCCAGGGGACTGAAGCTTTCTTT
CASSFQGTEAFF
>NA|TRBV29-1|NA|13|TRBJ1-1
TGCAGCGGCAAGGAGCAGGGCGACACTGAAGCTTTCTTT
CSGKEQGDTEAFF
>TRBD1|TRBV10-2|NA|15|TRBJ2-2
TGCGCCAGCAGTGACGGGACAGGGGAGTACGGGGAGCTGTTTTTT
CASSDGTGEYGELFF
>NA|TRBV27|NA|11|TRBJ2-5
TGTGCCAGCAGTTCCTCCGGGGCCCAGTACTTC
CASSSSGAQYF
>NA|TRBV9|NA|15|TRBJ2-2
TGTGCCAGCAGCGTACTGGGACTGAACACCGGGGAGCTGTTTTTT
CASSVLGLNTGELFF
>TRBD1|TRBV19|NA|13|TRBJ1-6
TGTGCCAGCCGGACAGGGGTTAATTCACCCCTCCACTTT
CASRTGVNSPLHF
>TRBD2|TRBV6-5|NA|14|TRBJ2-7
TGTGCCAGCAGTTACTCGACTAGCTTTGGCGAGCAGTACTTC
CASSYSTSFGEQYF
>TRBD2|TRBV30|NA|15|TRBJ2-1
TGTGCCTGGACCATAGCGGGGGGGCCTTTCAATGAGCAGTTCTTC
CAWTIAGGPFNEQFF
>NA|TRBV11-2|NA|16|TRBJ2-3
TGTGCCAGCAGCTCCGATGGAGGGGCCGGCACAGATACGCAGTATTTT
CASSSDGGAGTDTQYF
>NA|TRBV2|NA|12|TRBJ2-7
TGTGCCAGCAGTGGGGGCACCTACGAGCAGTACTTC
CASSGGTYEQYF
>TRBD1|TRBV5-1|NA|17|TRBJ1-1
TGCGCCAGCAGTAGCACGGACAGGGGTACCATGAACACTGAAGCTTTCTTT
CASSSTDRGTMNTEAFF
>NA|TRBV29-1|NA|13|TRBJ2-1
TGCAGCGTTTACGGGCTAGCGAGCAATGAGCAGTTCTTC
CSVYGLASNEQFF
>NA|TRBV5-4|NA|14|TRBJ2-5
TGTGCCAGCAGCCCGCAGATAATCCAAGAGACCCAGTACTTC
CASSPQIIQETQYF
>NA|TRBV28|once|13|TRBJ1-1
TGTGCCAGCAGGCACACAAGGAACACTGAAGCTTTCTTT
CASRHTRNTEAFF
>TRBD1|TRBV19|NA|14|TRBJ2-7
TGTGCCAGTAGTCCGGGACAGGTCCCCTACGAGCAGTACTTC
CASSPGQVPYEQYF
>TRBD1|TRBV19|NA|14|TRBJ2-7
TGTGCCAGTAGTATGGGGACAGGGCCGTACGAGCAGTACTTC
CASSMGTGPYEQYF
>TRBD2|TRBV5-1|NA|15|TRBJ2-1
TGCGCCAGCAGCCCTGCGGGAGAGCGGGTGAATGAGCAGTTCTTC
CASSPAGERVNEQFF